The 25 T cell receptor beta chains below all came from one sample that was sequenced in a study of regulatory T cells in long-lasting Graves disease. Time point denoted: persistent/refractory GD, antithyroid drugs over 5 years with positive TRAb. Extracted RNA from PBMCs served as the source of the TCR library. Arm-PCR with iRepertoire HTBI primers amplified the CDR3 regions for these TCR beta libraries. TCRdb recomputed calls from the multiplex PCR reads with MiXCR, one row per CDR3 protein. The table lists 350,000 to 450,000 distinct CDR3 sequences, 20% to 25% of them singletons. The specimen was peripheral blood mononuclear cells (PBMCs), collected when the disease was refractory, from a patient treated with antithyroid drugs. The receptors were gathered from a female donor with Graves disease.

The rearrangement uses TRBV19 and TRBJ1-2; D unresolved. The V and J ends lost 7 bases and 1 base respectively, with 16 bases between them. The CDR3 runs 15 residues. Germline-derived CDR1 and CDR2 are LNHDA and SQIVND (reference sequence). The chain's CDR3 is CASTETRGINYGYTF. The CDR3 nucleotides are TGTGCCAGTACCGAGACTCGAGGAATTAACTATGGCTACACCTTC.

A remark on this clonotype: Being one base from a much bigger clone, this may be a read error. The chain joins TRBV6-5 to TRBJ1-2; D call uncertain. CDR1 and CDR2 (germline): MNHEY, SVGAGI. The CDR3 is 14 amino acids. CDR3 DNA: TGTGTCAGCAGTTACGTCGGGGCTAACTATGGCTACACCTTC. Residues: CVSSYVGANYGYTF.

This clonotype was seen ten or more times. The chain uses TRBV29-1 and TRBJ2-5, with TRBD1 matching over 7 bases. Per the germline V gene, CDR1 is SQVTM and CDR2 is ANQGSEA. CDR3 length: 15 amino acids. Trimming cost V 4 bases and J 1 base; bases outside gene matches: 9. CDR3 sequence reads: CSVALRTGRQETQYF. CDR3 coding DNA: TGCAGCGTTGCCTTAAGGACAGGACGCCAAGAGACCCAGTACTTC.

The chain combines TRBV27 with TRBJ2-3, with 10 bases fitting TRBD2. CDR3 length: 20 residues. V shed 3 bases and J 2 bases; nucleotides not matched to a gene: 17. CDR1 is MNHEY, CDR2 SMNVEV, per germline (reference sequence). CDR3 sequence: CASSFTYSSGRLSHTDTQYF. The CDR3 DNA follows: TGTGCCAGCAGTTTCACCTACTCTAGCGGGAGATTGTCACACACAGATACGCAGTATTTT.

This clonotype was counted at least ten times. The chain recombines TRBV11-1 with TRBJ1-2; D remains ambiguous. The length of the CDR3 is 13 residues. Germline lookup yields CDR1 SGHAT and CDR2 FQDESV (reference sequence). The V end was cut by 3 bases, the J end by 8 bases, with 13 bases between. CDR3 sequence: CASSFDLKGGYTF. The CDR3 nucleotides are TGTGCCAGCAGCTTCGACTTAAAAGGCGGCTACACCTTC.

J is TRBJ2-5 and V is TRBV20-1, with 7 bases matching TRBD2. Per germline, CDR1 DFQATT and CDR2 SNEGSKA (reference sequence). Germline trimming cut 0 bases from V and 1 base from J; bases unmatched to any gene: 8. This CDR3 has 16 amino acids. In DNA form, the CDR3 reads TGCAGTGCTAGAGATTATCTAGCGGACTCCCAAGAGACCCAGTACTTC. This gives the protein CSARDYLADSQETQYF.

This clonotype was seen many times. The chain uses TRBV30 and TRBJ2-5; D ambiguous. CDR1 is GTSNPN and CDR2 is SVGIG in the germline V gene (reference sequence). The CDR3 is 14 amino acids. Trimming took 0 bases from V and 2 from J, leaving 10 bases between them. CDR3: CAWSVPGVQETQYF. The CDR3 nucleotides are TGTGCCTGGAGTGTACCGGGCGTACAAGAGACCCAGTACTTC.

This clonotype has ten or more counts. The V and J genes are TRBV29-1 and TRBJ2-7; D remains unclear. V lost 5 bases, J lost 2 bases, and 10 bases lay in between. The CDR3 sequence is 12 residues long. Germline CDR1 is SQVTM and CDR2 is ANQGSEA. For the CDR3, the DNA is TGCAGCGTTAAGCGCTGGGCCTACGAGCAGTACTTC. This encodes CSVKRWAYEQYF.

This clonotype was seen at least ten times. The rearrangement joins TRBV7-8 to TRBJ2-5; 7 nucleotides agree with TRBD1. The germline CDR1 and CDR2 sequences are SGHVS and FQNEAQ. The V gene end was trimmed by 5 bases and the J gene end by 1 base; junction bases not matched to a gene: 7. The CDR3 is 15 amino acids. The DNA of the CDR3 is TGTGCCAGCAGCGTCGGGACAGCACTCCAAGAGACCCAGTACTTC. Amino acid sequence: CASSVGTALQETQYF. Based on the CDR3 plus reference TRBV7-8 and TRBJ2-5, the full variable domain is GAGVSQSPRYKVAKRGQDVALRCDPISGHVSLFWYQQALGQGPEFLTYFQNEAQLDKSGLPSDRFFAERPEGSVSTLKIQRTQQEDSAVYLCASSVGTALQETQYFGPGTRLLVL.

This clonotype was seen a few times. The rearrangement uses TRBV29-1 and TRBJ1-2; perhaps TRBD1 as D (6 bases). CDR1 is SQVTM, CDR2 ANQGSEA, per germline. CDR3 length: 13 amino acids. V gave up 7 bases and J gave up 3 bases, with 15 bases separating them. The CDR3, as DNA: TGCAGCGGATGGGACACACTAGACTATGGCTACACCTTC. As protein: CSGWDTLDYGYTF.

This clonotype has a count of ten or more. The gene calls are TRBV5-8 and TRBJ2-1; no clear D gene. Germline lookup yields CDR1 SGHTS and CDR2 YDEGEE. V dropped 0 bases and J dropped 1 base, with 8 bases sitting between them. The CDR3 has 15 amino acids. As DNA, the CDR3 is TGTGCCAGCAGCTTGGAGCCAATTTCCTACAATGAGCAGTTCTTC. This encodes CASSLEPISYNEQFF.

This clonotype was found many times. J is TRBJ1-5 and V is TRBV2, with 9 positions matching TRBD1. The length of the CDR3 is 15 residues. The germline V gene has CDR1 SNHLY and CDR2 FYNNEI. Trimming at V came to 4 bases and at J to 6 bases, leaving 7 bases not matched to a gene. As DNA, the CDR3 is TGTGCCAGCAGTGTGGGGACAGGGCTTGCTCAGCCCCAGCATTTT. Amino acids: CASSVGTGLAQPQHF.

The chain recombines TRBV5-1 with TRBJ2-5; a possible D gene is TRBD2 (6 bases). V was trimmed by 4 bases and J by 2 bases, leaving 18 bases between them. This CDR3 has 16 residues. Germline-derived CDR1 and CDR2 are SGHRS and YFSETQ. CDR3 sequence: CASSPSSGRKQETQYF. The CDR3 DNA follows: TGCGCCAGCAGCCCGTCGAGCGGGCGAAAACAAGAGACCCAGTACTTC.

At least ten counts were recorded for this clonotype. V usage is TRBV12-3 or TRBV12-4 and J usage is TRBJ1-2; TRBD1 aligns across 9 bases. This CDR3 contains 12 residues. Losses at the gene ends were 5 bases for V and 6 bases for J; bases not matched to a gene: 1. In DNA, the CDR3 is TGTGCCAGCAGTACAGGGGGCGATGGCTACACCTTC. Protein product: CASSTGGDGYTF.

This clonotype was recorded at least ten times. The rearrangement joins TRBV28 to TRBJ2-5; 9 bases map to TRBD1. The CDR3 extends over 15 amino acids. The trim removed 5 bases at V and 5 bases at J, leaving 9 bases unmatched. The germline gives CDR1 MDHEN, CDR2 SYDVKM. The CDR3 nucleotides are TGTGCCAGCAGTGTACAGGGGGCAGGAGGGGAGACCCAGTACTTC. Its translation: CASSVQGAGGETQYF.

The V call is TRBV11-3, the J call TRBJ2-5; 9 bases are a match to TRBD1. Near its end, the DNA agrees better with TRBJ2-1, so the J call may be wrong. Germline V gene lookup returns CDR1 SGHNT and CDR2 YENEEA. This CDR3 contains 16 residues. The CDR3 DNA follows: TGTGCCAGCAGCCAAGATTTGGACAGGGGTATGAATGAGCAGTTCTTC. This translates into CASSQDLDRGMNEQFF.

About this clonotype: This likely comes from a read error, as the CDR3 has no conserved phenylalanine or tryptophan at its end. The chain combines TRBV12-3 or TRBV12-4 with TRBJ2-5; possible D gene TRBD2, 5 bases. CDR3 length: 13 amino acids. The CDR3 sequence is CTSSSLGLETQYS. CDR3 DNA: TGTACCAGCAGTTCACTAGGGTTAGAGACCCAGTACTCC.

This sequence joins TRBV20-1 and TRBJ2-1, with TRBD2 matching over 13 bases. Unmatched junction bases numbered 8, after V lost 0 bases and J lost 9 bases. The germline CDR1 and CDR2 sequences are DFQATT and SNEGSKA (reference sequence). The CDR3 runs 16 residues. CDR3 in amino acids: CSARDSWTSGSGEQFF. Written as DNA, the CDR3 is TGCAGTGCTAGAGATTCCTGGACTAGCGGGAGTGGTGAGCAGTTCTTC.

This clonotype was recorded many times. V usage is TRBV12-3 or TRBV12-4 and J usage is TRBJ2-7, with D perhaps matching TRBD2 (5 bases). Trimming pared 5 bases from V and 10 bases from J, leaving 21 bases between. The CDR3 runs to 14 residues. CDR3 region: CASSQTTGRATQYF. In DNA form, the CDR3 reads TGTGCCAGCAGTCAGACTACGGGTCGAGCAACCCAGTACTTC.

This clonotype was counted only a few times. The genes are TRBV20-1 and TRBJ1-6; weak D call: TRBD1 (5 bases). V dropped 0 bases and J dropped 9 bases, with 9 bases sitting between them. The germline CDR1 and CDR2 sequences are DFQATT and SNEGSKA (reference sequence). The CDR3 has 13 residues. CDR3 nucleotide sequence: TGCAGTGCTAGAGATTTTCAGGGTTCACCCCTCCACTTT. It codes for CSARDFQGSPLHF.

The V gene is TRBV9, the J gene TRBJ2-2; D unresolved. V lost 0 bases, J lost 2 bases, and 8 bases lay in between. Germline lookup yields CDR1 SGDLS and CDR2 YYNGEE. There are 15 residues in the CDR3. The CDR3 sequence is CASSVGLINTGELFF. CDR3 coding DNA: TGTGCCAGCAGCGTAGGCTTAATAAACACCGGGGAGCTGTTTTTT. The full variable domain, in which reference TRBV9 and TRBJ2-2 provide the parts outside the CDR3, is DSGVTQTPKHLITATGQRVTLRCSPRSGDLSVYWYQQSLDQGLQFLIQYYNGEERAKGNILERFSAQQFPDLHSELNLSSLELGDSALYFCASSVGLINTGELFFGEGSRLTVL.

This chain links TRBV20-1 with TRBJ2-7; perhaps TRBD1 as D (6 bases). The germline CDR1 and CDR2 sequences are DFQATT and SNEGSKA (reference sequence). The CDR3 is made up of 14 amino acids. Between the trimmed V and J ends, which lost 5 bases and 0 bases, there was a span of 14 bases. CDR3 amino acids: CSAPTRGSSYEQYF. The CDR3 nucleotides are TGCAGTGCTCCTACTAGGGGGAGCTCCTACGAGCAGTACTTC.

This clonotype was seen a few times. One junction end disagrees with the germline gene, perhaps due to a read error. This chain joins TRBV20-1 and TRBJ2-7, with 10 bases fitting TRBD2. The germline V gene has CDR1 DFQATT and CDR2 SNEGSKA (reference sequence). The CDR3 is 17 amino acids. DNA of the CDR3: TGCAGTGCTAGAGATCCAGCGGGAGGGCCGGTCTCCCACGAGCAGTACTTC. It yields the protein CSARDPAGGPVSHEQYF.

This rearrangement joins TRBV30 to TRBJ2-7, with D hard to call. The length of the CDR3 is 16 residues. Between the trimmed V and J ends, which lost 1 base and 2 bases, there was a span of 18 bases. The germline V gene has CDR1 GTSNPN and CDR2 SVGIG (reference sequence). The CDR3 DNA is TGTGCCTGGAGTGATACGACCCTCACGGCAACCTACGAGCAGTACTTC. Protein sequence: CAWSDTTLTATYEQYF.

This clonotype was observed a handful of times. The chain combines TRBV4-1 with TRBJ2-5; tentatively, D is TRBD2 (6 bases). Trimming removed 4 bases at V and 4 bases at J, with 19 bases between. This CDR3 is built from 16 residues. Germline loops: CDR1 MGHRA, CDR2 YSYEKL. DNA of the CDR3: TGCGCCAGCAGCCCATTGACTAGAAAGGATCTAGAGACCCAGTACTTC. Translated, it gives CASSPLTRKDLETQYF.